These 30 T cell receptor beta chains came from one sample sequenced in a study of blood T cells in healthy people across ages. It was with a sample-barcoded 5' primer and a J-beta primer mix that a second PCR of roughly 7 to 12 cycles was run. TCRdb fed the 5' RACE reads into MiXCR, producing one record per CDR3 protein. Of around 1,800,000 distinct CDR3 sequences in the sample, about two fifths were seen once. The sequenced sample consisted of blood. These receptors came from a human donor in good health.

About this clonotype itself: One end of the junction does not line up with germline, which may come from a read error. The chain couples TRBV9 to TRBJ2-4, with D uncertain. The tail of the sequence fits TRBJ2-7 better, so the J call may be wrong. Germline-derived CDR1 and CDR2 are SGDLS and YYNGEE. The CDR3 covers 14 residues. CDR3 amino acids: CASTVSVSGYEQYF. CDR3 nucleotide sequence: TGTGCCAGCACCGTATCGGTATCCGGATACGAGCAGTACTTC.

The gene calls are TRBV19 and TRBJ1-2; D unclear. Germline V gene data show CDR1 as LNHDA and CDR2 as SQIVND (reference sequence). CDR3 length: 11 amino acids. Trimming pared 7 bases from V and 7 bases from J, leaving 10 bases between. The CDR3 reads CASTFGGGYTF. In DNA, the CDR3 is TGTGCCAGTACATTTGGCGGTGGCTACACCTTC. Full variable domain (outside the CDR3, taken from reference TRBV19 and TRBJ1-2): DGGITQSPKYLFRKEGQNVTLSCEQNLNHDAMYWYRQDPGQGLRLIYYSQIVNDFQKGDIAEGYSVSREKKESFPLTVTSAQKNPTAFYLCASTFGGGYTFGSGTRLTVV.

This clonotype was seen a few times. The rearrangement joins TRBV9 to TRBJ2-6; D assignment may be TRBD1 or TRBD2 (6 bases each). Looked up from germline, CDR1 is SGDLS and CDR2 is YYNGEE. The ends were cut back, 0 bases at V and 2 bases at J, with 15 bases in the middle. The CDR3 spans 18 residues. This chain's CDR3 is CASSVETGRIAGANVLTF. The CDR3 region has the DNA TGTGCCAGCAGCGTAGAAACAGGGAGGATAGCTGGGGCCAACGTCCTGACTTTC.

There are many counts of this clonotype. The chain has TRBV12-3 or TRBV12-4 and TRBJ2-7; D may be TRBD1 (5 bases). This CDR3 has 13 amino acids. V gave up 4 bases and J gave up 0 bases, with 7 bases separating them. This CDR3 is CASSWGNSYEQYF. CDR3 DNA sequence: TGTGCCAGCAGTTGGGGCAACTCCTACGAGCAGTACTTC.

This clonotype has just a few counts. This sequence joins TRBV14 and TRBJ2-1, with D possibly being TRBD2 (5 bases). V shed 4 bases and J shed 8 bases, with 12 bases lying between them. CDR3 size: 13 residues. Germline CDR1 is SGHDN and CDR2 is FVKESK. CDR3 protein: CASSLSSTYEQFF. DNA for the CDR3: TGTGCCAGCAGCCTGTCTAGCACCTATGAGCAGTTCTTC.

The V call is TRBV20-1, the J call TRBJ2-4, with 16 bases identical to TRBD2. Matching the DNA end better, TRBJ2-5 makes the J call doubtful. Germline V gene lookup returns CDR1 DFQATT and CDR2 SNEGSKA (reference sequence). The CDR3 contains 16 residues. The CDR3 spells CSAPGLAGGLEETQYF. The CDR3 DNA follows: TGCAGTGCTCCGGGACTAGCGGGGGGGCTGGAAGAGACCCAGTACTTC.

The chain joins TRBV5-1 to TRBJ2-7; 7 nucleotides line up with TRBD1. With V trimmed by 4 bases and J by 2 bases, 12 bases remained unmatched. Germline V gene data show CDR1 as SGHRS and CDR2 as YFSETQ. This CDR3 spans 16 amino acids. CDR3: CASSPQGMGQTYEQYF. CDR3 sequence (DNA): TGCGCCAGCAGCCCACAAGGCATGGGACAGACCTACGAGCAGTACTTC.

The rearrangement uses TRBV4-1 and TRBJ2-5; D remains unclear. This CDR3 has 14 amino acids. V lost 0 bases to trimming and J lost 11 bases, with 16 bases between them. Germline lookup yields CDR1 MGHRA and CDR2 YSYEKL. DNA of the CDR3: TGCGCCAGCAGCCAAGAGTTTACTGGCGAGGTGCAGTACTTC. It yields the protein CASSQEFTGEVQYF.

This clonotype was found a few times. This sequence joins TRBV7-2 and TRBJ2-1, with 14 bases matching TRBD2. V lost 5 bases to trimming and J lost 7 bases; unmatched junction nucleotides: 7. The CDR3 totals 16 residues. Looked up from germline, CDR1 is SGHTA and CDR2 is FQGNSA. DNA for the CDR3: TGTGCCAGCAGCCCCCGACTAGCGGGGGGGCGAAATGAGCAGTTCTTC. Translation: CASSPRLAGGRNEQFF. Variable domain in full (rest from reference TRBV7-2 and TRBJ2-1): GAGVSQSPSNKVTEKGKDVELRCDPISGHTALYWYRQSLGQGLEFLIYFQGNSAPDKSGLPSDRFSAERTGGSVSTLTIQRTQQEDSAVYLCASSPRLAGGRNEQFFGPGTRLTVL.

About this clonotype itself: Compared with germline, one end of the junction differs, possibly owing to a read error. This chain joins TRBV7-3 and TRBJ2-3; 7 bases match TRBD2. Germline V lookup: CDR1 SGHTA, CDR2 FQGTGA. CDR3 length: 16 residues. The CDR3 DNA reads as TGTGCCAACAGCCCCCACCTGCGGGGGTACACAGATACGCAGTATTTT. Residues: CANSPHLRGYTDTQYF.

This clonotype has just a few counts. The chain couples TRBV10-3 to TRBJ2-5; TRBD2 agrees at 9 bases. With 1 base clipped from V and 3 bases from J, the junction kept 6 bases outside the gene matches. The CDR3 runs 16 residues. The germline CDR1 and CDR2 sequences are ENHRY and SYGVKD. The DNA of the CDR3 is TGTGCCATCAGTGAGTGGGTAGCGGGAGCCAAAGAGACCCAGTACTTC. Translated, it gives CAISEWVAGAKETQYF.

The table lists this clonotype with a few counts. The V gene is TRBV10-3, the J gene TRBJ2-7, with 7 positions matching TRBD1. Germline assignment: CDR1 ENHRY and CDR2 SYGVKD. J was trimmed by 0 bases and V by 4 bases; bases with no gene match: 9. This CDR3 has 16 residues. The DNA of the CDR3 is TGTGCCATCAGTGGCTGGGGGACAGCGAGCTCCTACGAGCAGTACTTC. It yields the protein CAISGWGTASSYEQYF.

This clonotype was seen a few times. The chain recombines TRBV12-3 or TRBV12-4 with TRBJ1-2; D is perhaps TRBD1 (6 bases). The CDR3 covers 13 residues. V lost 6 bases to trimming and J lost 6 bases, with 14 bases between them. CDR3 nucleotides: TGTGCCAGCAGCCCCGGACAGAACGATGGCTACACCTTC. It encodes CASSPGQNDGYTF.

Regarding this clonotype: At one of its ends the junction is not consistent with the germline gene, which may arise from a read error. The chain links TRBV9 to TRBJ2-2; TRBD2 might be the D (6 bases). The CDR3 is 16 residues long. The germline gives CDR1 SGDLS, CDR2 YYNGEE. This chain's CDR3 is CASSAGSNSNTVELFF. As DNA, the CDR3 is TGTGCCAGCAGCGCCGGGAGCAACTCGAACACCGTGGAGCTGTTTTTT.

The chain links TRBV10-3 to TRBJ2-1; 11 bases line up with TRBD2. V was clipped by 8 bases and J by 3 bases; unmatched bases: 21. This CDR3 is 20 amino acids long. Germline V gene lookup returns CDR1 ENHRY and CDR2 SYGVKD. CDR3 sequence (DNA): TGTGCCATCCTAAGCAGGGGGGATAGGAGACTAGCGGGGAACTACAATGAGCAGTTCTTC. Translation: CAILSRGDRRLAGNYNEQFF.

V and J are TRBV6-5 and TRBJ2-5, with D unclear. The CDR3 length is 16 residues. The germline V gene encodes CDR1 MNHEY and CDR2 SVGAGI. Trimming shortened V by 0 bases and J by 1 base, and 12 bases separated the two germline ends. CDR3 region: CASSYSWSRSQETQYF. In nucleotides, the CDR3 is TGTGCCAGCAGTTACTCGTGGTCGCGGTCCCAAGAGACCCAGTACTTC.

The chain recombines TRBV7-2 with TRBJ2-7, with a possible D match to TRBD2 (5 bases). The V gene's germline CDR1 is SGHTA and CDR2 FQGNSA. The germline V and J ends were trimmed by 5 bases and 2 bases, with 13 bases remaining between them. The CDR3 runs 14 residues. The CDR3 here is CASSPRGIAYEQYF. CDR3 bases: TGTGCCAGCAGCCCCCGAGGGATCGCCTACGAGCAGTACTTC. Looking up the rest from reference TRBV7-2 and TRBJ2-7 gives the full variable domain: GAGVSQSPSNKVTEKGKDVELRCDPISGHTALYWYRQSLGQGLEFLIYFQGNSAPDKSGLPSDRFSAERTGGSVSTLTIQRTQQEDSAVYLCASSPRGIAYEQYFGPGTRLTVT.

The chain carries TRBV6-5 and TRBJ2-7; the D gene is possibly TRBD2 (6 bases). The V gene's germline CDR1 is MNHEY and CDR2 SVGAGI. This CDR3 is built from 15 residues. Trimming removed 5 bases at V and 0 bases at J, with 14 bases between. The CDR3 sequence is CASSPRDSNSYEQYF. The CDR3 nucleotides read TGTGCCAGCAGTCCCCGGGACTCTAACTCCTACGAGCAGTACTTC.

This chain links TRBV29-1 with TRBJ2-5; 10 nucleotides agree with TRBD2. Germline CDR1 is SQVTM and CDR2 is ANQGSEA. V shed 5 bases, J shed 1 base, and the junction held 7 bases outside the gene matches. The CDR3 runs 15 residues. The chain's CDR3 is CSVTGSGGIQETQYF. For the CDR3, the DNA is TGCAGCGTTACTGGTAGCGGGGGGATCCAAGAGACCCAGTACTTC.

CDR3: CASRKGQSGTEAFF. The CDR3 DNA sequence: TGTGCCAGCAGAAAAGGACAGTCGGGGACTGAAGCTTTCTTT. V is TRBV6-6 and J is TRBJ1-1, with a possible D match to TRBD1 (6 bases). This CDR3 comprises 14 residues. CDR1 is MNHNY and CDR2 is SVGAGI in the germline V gene (reference sequence). V shed 6 bases and J shed 5 bases, with 16 bases lying between them.

J is TRBJ1-5 and V is TRBV20-1, with TRBD1 identical over 10 bases. The CDR3 sequence is 15 residues long. V trimming: 6 bases; J trimming: 1 base; junction bases outside the gene matches: 6. Germline V gene data show CDR1 as DFQATT and CDR2 as SNEGSKA (reference sequence). The chain's CDR3 is CSAARQGASNQPQHF. CDR3 coding DNA: TGCAGTGCCGCCCGACAGGGGGCGAGCAATCAGCCCCAGCATTTT.

This clonotype showed up just once. The chain couples TRBV6-2 or TRBV6-3 to TRBJ2-3; D uncertain. The J call is in doubt because the DNA end fits TRBJ1-4 better. Germline lookup yields CDR1 MNHEY and CDR2 SVGEGT. The CDR3 spans 13 residues. The CDR3 sequence is CASSYTYDEKLFF. In nucleotides, the CDR3 is TGTGCCAGCAGTTATACCTACGACGAAAAACTGTTTTTT.

This chain connects TRBV7-2 to TRBJ1-5; TRBD1 matches 9 bases. The CDR3 totals 15 residues. CDR1 is SGHTA, CDR2 FQGNSA, per germline. J gave up 4 bases and V 3 bases, and 4 bases lay outside the gene matches. The CDR3 loop is CASSFGQGQNQPQHF. The CDR3, as DNA: TGTGCCAGCAGCTTCGGACAGGGGCAAAATCAGCCCCAGCATTTT.

The rearrangement uses TRBV7-2 and TRBJ2-3; D remains unclear. Germline loops: CDR1 SGHTA, CDR2 FQGNSA. Trimming removed 5 bases from V and 0 bases from J, with 9 bases in between. This CDR3 is 14 amino acids long. The CDR3 region is CTSSKEISTDTQYF. DNA for the CDR3: TGTACCAGCAGCAAAGAAATAAGCACAGATACGCAGTATTTT.

The J gene is TRBJ2-3, the V gene TRBV7-6; D is possibly TRBD1 (6 bases). Germline V CDR1 and CDR2: SGHVS, FNYEAQ. V lost 1 base to trimming and J lost 0 bases, with 11 bases between them. The CDR3 runs to 16 residues. The CDR3 region has the DNA TGTGCCAGCAGCTTAGACAGGGACGCGAGCACAGATACGCAGTATTTT. This translates into CASSLDRDASTDTQYF.

The gene calls are TRBV20-1 and TRBJ2-7; 10 bases agree with TRBD1. The germline gives CDR1 DFQATT, CDR2 SNEGSKA (reference sequence). J gave up 5 bases and V 6 bases, and 7 bases lay outside the gene matches. The CDR3 has 13 residues. CDR3 nucleotides: TGCAGTGCCACCGGGACAGGGGTGAACGAGCAGTACTTC. Translation: CSATGTGVNEQYF.

This clonotype occurred a few times. V gene TRBV4-1 combines with J gene TRBJ2-5; 13 nucleotides line up with TRBD2. The length of the CDR3 is 17 residues. The junction had 8 bases not matched to a gene; V was cut back by 2 bases and J by 5 bases. Germline CDR1 and CDR2: MGHRA and YSYEKL. The CDR3 region is CASSQSTSGGANETQYF. Written as DNA, the CDR3 is TGCGCCAGCAGCCAATCTACTAGCGGGGGGGCCAATGAGACCCAGTACTTC.

CDR3 sequence reads: CASSQEQGLLSTYGYTF. The CDR3 bases are TGCGCCAGCAGCCAAGAGCAGGGACTACTCTCCACCTATGGCTACACCTTC. The chain links TRBV4-3 to TRBJ1-2, with a weak D call TRBD1 (5 bases). The CDR3 runs to 17 residues. CDR1 is LGHNA, CDR2 YSLEER, per germline. The germline V and J ends were trimmed by 0 bases and 4 bases, with 18 bases remaining between them.

A few counts support this clonotype. The V gene is TRBV9, the J gene TRBJ2-7; D gene uncertain. The V end was cut by 0 bases, the J end by 2 bases, with 12 bases between. From germline, CDR1 is SGDLS and CDR2 YYNGEE. The CDR3 spans 15 residues. The CDR3 bases are TGTGCCAGCAGCGTAGCTACGGCGCCCACCTACGAGCAGTACTTC. Translation: CASSVATAPTYEQYF.

V and J are TRBV4-1 and TRBJ2-7; 8 bases are shared with TRBD1. This CDR3 comprises 15 residues. Germline V lookup: CDR1 MGHRA, CDR2 YSYEKL. Trimming removed 4 bases from V and 2 bases from J; junction bases left unmatched: 7. Written as DNA, the CDR3 is TGCGCCAGCAGCCCCTTGGACAGGGAGACCTACGAGCAGTACTTC. It yields the protein CASSPLDRETYEQYF.